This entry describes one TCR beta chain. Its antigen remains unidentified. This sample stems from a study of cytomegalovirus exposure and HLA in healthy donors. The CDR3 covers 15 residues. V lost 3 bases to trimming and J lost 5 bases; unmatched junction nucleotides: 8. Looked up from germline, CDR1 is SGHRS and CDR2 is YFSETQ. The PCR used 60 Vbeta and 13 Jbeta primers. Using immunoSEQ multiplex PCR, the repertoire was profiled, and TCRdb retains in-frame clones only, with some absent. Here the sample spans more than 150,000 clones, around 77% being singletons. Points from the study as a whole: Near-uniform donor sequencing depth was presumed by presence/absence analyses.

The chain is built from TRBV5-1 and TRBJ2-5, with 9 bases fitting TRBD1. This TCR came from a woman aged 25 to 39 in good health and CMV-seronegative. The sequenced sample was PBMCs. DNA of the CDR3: TGCGCCAGCAGCTCAACCGGGACAGGGATCGAGACCCAGTACTTC. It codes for CASSSTGTGIETQYF.